The clone carrying this T cell receptor beta chain was detected once. The antigen remains unidentified. This entry belongs to a study of T cell responses to AZD1222 COVID-19 vaccine. Study findings and constraints: Only a handful of AZD1222 recipients tested seropositive at baseline. Donors, mostly white British, included more females; clonal diversity was possibly underestimated. When two AZD1222 doses had been given, Spike-specific TCR breadth and depth rose. All repertoire sampling was performed exclusively after the peak T cell response.

Sequenced by immunoSEQ multiplex PCR; TCRdb stores in-frame clones only, minus some. The data show roughly 100,000 clones, 85% to 90% seen once. This CDR3 has 14 residues. Germline loops: CDR1 WSHSY, CDR2 SAAADI. Trimming stripped 8 bases from V and 5 bases from J, with 18 bases between. The sample in question was peripheral blood, obtained on day 0 of AZD1222 vaccination. The clonotype was recovered from an adult in good health. This chain connects TRBV10-2 to TRBJ1-1, with TRBD1 as a possible D gene (6 bases). This chain's CDR3 is CASLEGGYGTEAFF. The DNA for the CDR3 is TGCGCCAGCCTTGAGGGGGGCTATGGGACTGAAGCTTTCTTT.